A single T cell receptor beta chain is shown here with its context. One end of the junction is discordant with germline, which a read error may explain. This CDR3 comprises 11 residues. This entry comes from a study of blood T cells in healthy people across ages. With a J-beta primer mix and a sample-barcoded 5' primer, a second PCR ran roughly 6 to 11 cycles. Using its own MiXCR run on the 5' RACE reads, TCRdb lists one record per CDR3 protein. The sample lists hundreds of thousands of distinct CDR3 sequences; approximately 26% were seen once. This sample was shared with a second study, whose subject was T cells of mothers and their children.

This chain joins TRBV12-3 or TRBV12-4 and TRBJ2-5; D possibly corresponds to TRBD1 (5 bases). The sample comprised blood. This receptor was obtained from a boy younger than 10 in good health. The CDR3 reads CASSSGFRGNF. CDR3 bases: TGTGCCAGCAGCTCCGGTTTTAGGGGAAACTTC.